This T cell receptor beta chain was captured in a study of circulating tumor DNA in untreated peripheral T-cell lymphoma. Of note for this clone: Its antigen is not known.

Tumor tissue was collected at baseline, before treatment began. General study findings and limits: In 75% to 85% of patients, tumor-specific clonotypes were identified.

The method was immunoSEQ multiplex PCR; TCRdb's version includes in-frame clones alone and lacks a portion of them. In the table there are over 1,500 clones, 80% to 90% of which are singletons. The CDR3 runs to 13 residues. The ends were cut back, 3 bases at V and 7 bases at J, with 9 bases in the middle. Germline CDR1 is KGHSH and CDR2 is LQKENI. Material for sequencing was tumor tissue. The source of this sequence is a human donor with peripheral T-cell lymphoma. The genes are TRBV18 and TRBJ2-2; tentative D call: TRBD2 (6 bases). CDR3 region: CASSPRGDGELFF. The CDR3 nucleotides are TGTGCCAGCTCACCTCGCGGGGACGGGGAGCTGTTTTTT.